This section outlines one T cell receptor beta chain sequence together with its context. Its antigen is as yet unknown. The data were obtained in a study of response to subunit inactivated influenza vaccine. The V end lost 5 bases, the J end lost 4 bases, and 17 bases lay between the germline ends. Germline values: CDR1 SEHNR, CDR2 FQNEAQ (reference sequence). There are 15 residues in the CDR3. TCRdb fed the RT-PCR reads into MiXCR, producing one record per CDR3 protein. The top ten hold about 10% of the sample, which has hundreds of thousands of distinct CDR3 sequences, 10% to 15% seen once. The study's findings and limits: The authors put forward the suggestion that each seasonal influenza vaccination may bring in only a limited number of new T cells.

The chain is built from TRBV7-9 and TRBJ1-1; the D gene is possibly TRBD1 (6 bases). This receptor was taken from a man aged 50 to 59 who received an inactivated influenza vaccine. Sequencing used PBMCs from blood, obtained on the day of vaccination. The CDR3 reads CASSLPSQGSTEAFF. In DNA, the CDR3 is TGTGCCAGCAGCCTCCCAAGTCAGGGGAGCACTGAAGCTTTCTTT.